This T cell receptor beta chain emerged from a study of T cells in Graves' hyperthyroidism and ophthalmopathy (dated by TCRdb to between 2018 and 2020). About the full investigation: Peripheral blood was collected at initial diagnosis, before any treatment. After sampling, hyperthyroidism patients received methimazole starting at 30 mg daily, and ophthalmopathy patients received high-dose intravenous methylprednisolone. The paper reports TCR Vbeta CDR3 sequencing of some 140 peripheral blood samples: 40 to 45 ophthalmopathy, about 75 hyperthyroidism and approximately 17 progressor patients. Prospective prediction of ophthalmopathy was tested in an independent validation cohort of some 19 hyperthyroidism patients and some 17 patients who later progressed to ophthalmopathy. In addition, the study compared T-cell repertoires in thyroid tissue and in blood from over 5 Graves' hyperthyroidism patients. To identify TCR V-J signatures that set the groups apart, the researchers used a discovery cohort of 100 patients, made up of about 44 with Graves' ophthalmopathy and some 60 with stable Graves' hyperthyroidism. The 100 discovery patients were randomly divided into training and test sets at a 7:3 ratio.

This clonotype has at least ten counts. Its antigen specificity is not known. Nothing much larger sits one base from this clone, and base qualities are not available. Graves' hyperthyroidism was defined as stable when no progression to ophthalmopathy occurred over 18 months of follow-up. Hyperthyroidism patients were newly diagnosed, with disease duration under 2 months, and aged 18 to 65 years. The study excluded patients with uncontrolled infections, other autoimmune diseases, pregnancy or lactation. Clinical symptoms, serum thyroxine and TRAb, thyroid ultrasound, and orbital computed tomography formed the basis for the diagnoses. PBMCs were separated from roughly 10 ml of fresh peripheral blood using Ficoll-Paque density gradient centrifugation. Total RNA was extracted using Trizol reagent, and RNA quality was assessed on an Agilent 2100 Bioanalyzer. In the germline V gene (reference sequence), CDR1 corresponds to SEHNR and CDR2 to FQNEAQ. Cut back by 5 bases and 12 bases, the V and J ends lie 32 bases apart. From the cysteine through the phenylalanine, the CDR3 covers 18 amino acids. Solely the CDR3 DNA is kept, with 54 bases framed from the first base.

The TCR beta CDR3 regions were amplified from RNA transcripts. The TCR CDR3 was subjected to a first round of RT-PCR using the HTBI primer set and the Qiagen OneStep RT-PCR kit. Libraries were constructed in a second round of multiplex PCR, after which size selection and purification were carried out. The libraries were sequenced on an Illumina HiSeq2000 using paired-end 100 bp reads. As for the original processing: SOAPnuke was used to process the raw data, removing reads that contained adapters or uncalled bases, had a mean Phred below 15, or lacked an exact match to the constant primer or identifier. COPE v1.2.5 was used to merge the high-quality paired reads, and each unique nucleotide sequence was defined as a clonotype. Clonotypes were aligned to IMGT TRBV, TRBD and TRBJ reference segments using MiTCR v1.1. The analysis included only V-J combinations with a frequency above 0.0001, which together covered more than 99% of the repertoires. The TCS score was defined as the ratio of F50 (clonal expansion) to E x V (chaos), calculated using BLOSUM62-based TCRdist between CDR3 peptides within each V-J. Welch's t-statistics and random forest reduced around 550 V-J features to fewer than 15, which were used in a naive Bayes classifier (R e1071). TCRdb passed the public sequencing reads through fastp at Q25 and MiXCR, retaining productive beta sequences. Records with the same CDR3 protein are collapsed into one entry carrying the most frequent genes and DNA. TCRdb assigned the V and J calls; the authors' analysis was not used. The sample records about 420,000 distinct CDR3 sequences, roughly an eighth of which are singletons. About 4.9% of the sample comes from the top ten.

Study-wide conclusions, independent of this receptor: No statistical method was used to fix the sample size in advance, and group allocation was not hidden from the investigators. Most expanded thyroid clonotypes (frequency above 0.001) were also detected in blood, a finding suggesting that blood repertoires may reflect thyroid immune responses. In validation, progression to ophthalmopathy was predicted by the model with 70.59% sensitivity and around 75% specificity, a median of roughly 6 months before onset. Ophthalmopathy was separated from stable hyperthyroidism by a 13 V-J signature model, with over 85% sensitivity and 81% to 82% specificity obtained in cross-validation and 80%/75% obtained in testing.

This clonotype was sampled from a woman in her late teens or twenties with Graves' hyperthyroidism. Sequencing used blood. The sequence links TRBV7-9 to TRBJ2-1; perhaps TRBD1 is the D gene, with 5 bases matching. The encoded CDR3 is CASSPPRPPTGRTNSQFF. The nucleotide sequence is TGTGCCAGCAGCCCACCCCGGCCGCCCACAGGCCGCACCAACTCGCAGTTCTTC.